Detailed here is one T cell receptor (beta chain). Its antigen is unknown. It was with 60 Vbeta and 13 Jbeta primers that the PCR ran. Data came from immunoSEQ multiplex PCR; TCRdb stores just in-frame clones and leaves some out. The sample table sets out more than 200,000 clones. These data originate in a study of cytomegalovirus exposure and HLA in healthy donors. Study-wide points: Reports credit the classifier with highly specific, highly sensitive diagnosis of cytomegalovirus status. When presence/absence was analysed, sequencing depth was taken to be roughly uniform across donors. Investigators reported around 150 TCR beta chains as tied to cytomegalovirus.

It was healthy bone marrow donors who served as donors. In germline, CDR1 is LNHDA, CDR2 SQIVND (reference sequence). The CDR3 length is 17 residues. J was trimmed by 0 bases and V by 2 bases; bases with no gene match: 2. Material: PBMCs. This chain connects TRBV19 to TRBJ2-6; 9 bases agree with TRBD1. The TCR sequence derives from a woman aged 30 to 39 in good health and CMV-seropositive. The CDR3 sequence: CASSITGGYSGANVLTF. CDR3 nucleotide sequence: TGTGCCAGTAGTATAACAGGGGGCTACTCTGGGGCCAACGTCCTGACTTTC.